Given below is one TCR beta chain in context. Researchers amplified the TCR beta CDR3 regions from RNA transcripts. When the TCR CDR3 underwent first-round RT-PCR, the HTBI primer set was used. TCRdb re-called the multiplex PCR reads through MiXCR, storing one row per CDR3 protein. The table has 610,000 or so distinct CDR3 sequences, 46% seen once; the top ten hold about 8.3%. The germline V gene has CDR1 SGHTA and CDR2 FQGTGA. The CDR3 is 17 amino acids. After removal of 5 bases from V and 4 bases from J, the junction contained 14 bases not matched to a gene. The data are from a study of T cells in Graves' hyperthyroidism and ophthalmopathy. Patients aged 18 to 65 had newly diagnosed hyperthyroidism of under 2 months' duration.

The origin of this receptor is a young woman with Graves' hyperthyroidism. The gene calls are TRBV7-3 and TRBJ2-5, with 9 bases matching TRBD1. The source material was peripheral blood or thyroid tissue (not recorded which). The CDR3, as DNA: TGTGCCAGCAGCCCTTGGACAGGGACAGGGAGAATAGAGACCCAGTACTTC. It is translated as CASSPWTGTGRIETQYF.